This T cell receptor beta chain was documented in a study of graft-versus-host responses after intestinal transplantation. Across the study: Each transplant was multivisceral, liver-intestinal, or isolated intestinal. Recipients were all induced with anti-thymocyte globulin, then given tacrolimus and steroids for roughly three years.

The protocol was immunoSEQ multiplex PCR, while the TCRdb copy is restricted to in-frame clones and leaves out a portion. The sample comprises 95,000 to 100,000 clones, around 86% of which are singletons, and more than 1.4% rests with the top ten. Overall study results and limits: Association was observed between peak circulating GvH clone levels and early post-transplant HvG declines. Recipient bone marrow held GvH clones, some seen earlier in ileum or blood.

This clone has just a few counts. What it binds is not known. The source was PBMCs, collected 255 days after intestinal transplant. The TCR was taken from a human patient who received an intestinal transplant, so some T cells may come from the graft donor.

CDR3 sequence reads: CASSPGQGEREAFF. CDR3 DNA sequence: TGTGCCAGCAGCCCGGGACAGGGGGAGCGCGAAGCTTTCTTT. This chain links TRBV6-6 with TRBJ1-1, with 11 bases that match TRBD1. CDR3 length equals 14 residues. Per germline, CDR1 MNHNY and CDR2 SVGAGI (reference sequence). V gave up 6 bases and J gave up 8 bases; unmatched junction bases: 8.